This T cell receptor beta chain was captured by sequencing in a study of T cell responses to AZD1222 COVID-19 vaccine. Using immunoSEQ multiplex PCR, the repertoire was profiled, and TCRdb retains in-frame clones only, with some absent. The sample holds about 140,000 clones, roughly 90% seen once. The receptor comes from an adult in good health. Sequencing used peripheral blood, obtained on day 0 of AZD1222 vaccination.

CDR3 sequence: CASSVTGGVDTQYF. CDR3 DNA sequence: TGTGCCAGCAGCGTTACCGGGGGCGTAGATACGCAGTATTTT. V and J are TRBV9 and TRBJ2-3; D is perhaps TRBD1 or TRBD2 (6 bases each). V was shortened by 2 bases and J by 5 bases, with 12 bases between the two germline ends. The CDR3 is 14 residues long. Germline CDR1 is SGDLS and CDR2 is YYNGEE.